The source of this T cell receptor (beta chain) is a study of blood T cell repertoires in COVID-19. On the study more broadly: Italy, Spain and the United States were the sources of the convalescent and acute COVID-19 samples.

The V gene's germline CDR1 is SGHVS and CDR2 FNYEAQ. V lost 5 bases to trimming and J lost 9 bases, with 14 bases between them. The CDR3 covers 14 residues. Per the study methods: Nucleated cell number was recorded as an estimate derived from reference gene primer amplification. Sequencing was performed with immunoSEQ multiplex PCR; in TCRdb, only in-frame clones are kept and a portion is missing. That table furnishes V, J and clone size, whereas the DNA furnished D and trimming. Of about 200,000 clones listed, about nine tenths were seen once; the top ten hold 0.65% to 0.85%. The specimen sequenced was peripheral blood. This sequence originates from a man in his forties or fifties with acute or convalescent COVID-19. The chain has TRBV7-6 and TRBJ1-6, with D possibly matching TRBD1 (6 bases). As DNA, the CDR3 is TGTGCCAGCAGCGGCGGGGGCATACGTTCACCCCTCCACTTT. It is translated as CASSGGGIRSPLHF.